Sequencing of this T cell receptor (beta chain) was carried out in a study of spatial heterogeneity in lung cancer. Regarding the study as a whole: The study found that expanded intratumoral alpha and beta TCR counts tracked tumor mutation counts. Of the expanded TCRs, ubiquitous and regional counts tracked the counts of ubiquitous and regional nonsynonymous mutations, respectively.

Sample share makes this clonotype medium-sized (0.01 to 0.1%). Its antigen is currently unknown. Because this beta chain is a stray read in a library intended to capture alpha chains, its abundance should not be given much weight. TCR cDNA molecules each had a unique molecular identifier. MiXCR was run by TCRdb on the 5' RACE reads, yielding one entry per CDR3 protein. The repertoire includes 14,000 or so distinct CDR3 sequences, 4.7% of them detected once, and approximately 16% sits in the top ten. This CDR3 is built from 13 residues. V gave up 10 bases and J gave up 5 bases, with 18 bases separating them. Germline lookup yields CDR1 SGHAT and CDR2 FQNNGV. Described time point: sample taken at primary tumor resection. From tumor, nontumor lung or frozen PBMC, whole RNA was taken unsorted for sequencing.

This chain joins TRBV11-2 and TRBJ2-7, with D maybe TRBD1 (6 bases). The specimen comprised lung tumor tissue, sampled at surgery. The origin of this receptor is a female donor with early-stage non-small cell lung cancer. CDR3 nucleotides: TGTGCCACCGGACAGTTATTTTCGCACGAGCAGTACTTC. It encodes CATGQLFSHEQYF.